This is a list of T cell receptor beta chains from one sample in a study of blood T cells in healthy people across ages. Each CDR3 protein gets one entry after TCRdb re-called the 5' RACE reads with MiXCR. The data show about 1.6 million distinct CDR3 sequences, about 31% seen once. Sample: blood. The source is a woman in her twenties or thirties in good health. Each CDR3 is given with its conserved first and last residue. Some rows have no size entry. The others give once, few or many, or a class for an expanded clone.

CATSRVGGNQPLGYTF NA TRBJ1-2 16 TRBV15
CASKGLLHEQYF few TRBJ2-7 12 TRBV2
CSVKVTSDRTDTQYF many TRBJ2-3 15 TRBV29-1
CASSPQVSQETQYF many TRBJ2-5 14 TRBV7-2
CSAPYMDSVHEQYF few NA 14 TRBV20-1
CSARDPRANTGEPFF NA TRBJ2-2 15 TRBV20-1
CASSFATGTEAFF NA TRBJ1-1 13 TRBV5-1
CASRTEGVSDEQYF NA TRBJ2-7 14 TRBV10-2
CSANLASGGSTDTQYF NA TRBJ2-3 16 TRBV20-1
CASSFSLPGRLTDTQYF few TRBJ2-3 17 TRBV12-3/TRBV12-4
CASSHARGTEAFF NA TRBJ1-1 13 TRBV14
CASKGQSDTGELFF NA TRBJ2-2 14 TRBV6-2/TRBV6-3
CAISESERGPVTDTQYF few TRBJ2-3 17 TRBV10-3
CASSFYDSVAGRTPFYGYTF NA TRBJ1-2 20 TRBV12-3/TRBV12-4
CASSLPGGHEQFF NA TRBJ2-1 13 TRBV7-6
CSARDPSGRSYNEQFF NA TRBJ2-1 16 TRBV20-1
CASTPIAGGPGETQYF NA TRBJ2-5 16 TRBV9
CASSKGTSGRPYEQYF NA TRBJ2-7 16 TRBV19
CASGGGPQETQYF few TRBJ2-5 13 TRBV12-3/TRBV12-4
CASSVAHLGTDTEAFF NA TRBJ1-1 16 TRBV9
CASSSQGYTGELFF few TRBJ2-2 14 TRBV7-3
CAWGRDNYGYTF NA TRBJ1-2 12 TRBV30
CASSLKGQYYEQYF NA TRBJ2-7 14 TRBV27
CASSQEQWTGQETQYF few TRBJ2-5 16 TRBV4-2
CASSSSPGGGSYNEQFF NA TRBJ2-1 17 TRBV7-3
CSARRGNQPQHF many TRBJ1-5 12 TRBV20-1
CASSPRGSDEKPFF NA TRBJ1-4 14 TRBV5-1
CASSQITSRGGSTQYF NA TRBJ2-3 16 TRBV4-1
CASSYGGYGELFF few TRBJ2-2 13 TRBV6-2/TRBV6-3